This is a list of T cell receptor beta chains from one sample in a study of blood T cell repertoires in COVID-19. Generated by immunoSEQ multiplex PCR, the TCRdb table keeps only in-frame clones and is missing some. The sample has more than 250,000 clones, about nine tenths seen once. Specimen: PBMCs or T cells enriched from blood (not recorded which). The source is a woman between 18 and 29 years old who had recovered from COVID-19. Each CDR3 is given with its conserved first and last residue. Each record gives: D gene, V gene, clone size, J gene, CDR3 DNA, CDR3 protein. A D gene is named only where the DNA matches it firmly. The size entry is marked missing in some rows and otherwise reads once, few, many or a size class.

>TRBD1|TRBV28|.|TRBJ1-6
TGTGCCAGCAAAGGGACAGGGCTTTTCTCACCCCTCCACTTT
CASKGTGLFSPLHF
>TRBD2|TRBV6-4|.|TRBJ2-3
TGTGCCAGCAGTGAGGCTAGCGGGTCCGATACGCAGTATTTT
CASSEASGSDTQYF
>.|TRBV4-1|many|TRBJ1-4
TGCGCCAGCAGCCAAGAACAGCAAGCGGGGGAAAAACTGTTTTTT
CASSQEQQAGEKLFF
>TRBD1|TRBV6-5|.|TRBJ1-2
TGTGCCAGCAGTTACTCGGGAGTGGACAGGCCCAATGGCTACACCTTC
CASSYSGVDRPNGYTF
>TRBD1|TRBV4-1|.|TRBJ2-3
TGCGCCAGCAGCCAAGACAAGGGGGCCCCAACTAGCACAGATACGCAGTATTTT
CASSQDKGAPTSTDTQYF
>TRBD1|TRBV5-1|once|TRBJ1-6
TGCGCCAGCGGGGAACCAGGGGGAGCTTCACCCCTCCACTTT
CASGEPGGASPLHF
>.|TRBV25-1|once|TRBJ1-2
TGTGCCAGCAGTGAAACACCATACTATGGCTACACCTTC
CASSETPYYGYTF
>TRBD1|TRBV5-1|.|TRBJ1-4
TGCGCCAGCAGCTTTGGACAGGGGGCAACTAATGAAAAACTGTTTTTT
CASSFGQGATNEKLFF
>TRBD1|TRBV28|few|TRBJ1-1
TGTGCCAGCAGGTCTTCAGGGGGTCGGTACACTGAAGCTTTCTTT
CASRSSGGRYTEAFF
>TRBD2|TRBV18|.|TRBJ2-3
TGTGCCAGCTCACGGACGACTAGCGGGGGACTCACAGATACGCAGTATTTT
CASSRTTSGGLTDTQYF
>.|TRBV5-4|.|TRBJ1-2
TGTGCCAGCAGCATGGACAGCTTTAACTATGGCTACACCTTC
CASSMDSFNYGYTF
>.|TRBV7-9|.|TRBJ2-3
TGTGCCAGCAGCCTCCTTTTGGATACGCAGTATTTT
CASSLLLDTQYF
>.|TRBV6-4|.|TRBJ1-2
TGTGCCAGTAGCGGCGGGCAGGGCTATGGCTACACCTTC
CASSGGQGYGYTF
>TRBD1|TRBV18|once|TRBJ2-5
TGTGCCAGCTCACCACCGTACAGGGGGCCTAAGACCCAGTACTTC
CASSPPYRGPKTQYF
>TRBD1|TRBV28|.|TRBJ1-4
TGTGCCAGCAGTTTAGGCGGGACAGGGTTGGAAAAACTGTTTTTT
CASSLGGTGLEKLFF
>TRBD1|TRBV6-6|.|TRBJ1-2
TGTGCCGCCCGGGACAGGGGCTTGGGTGGCTACACCTTC
CAARDRGLGGYTF
>.|TRBV21-1|once|TRBJ1-4
TGTGCCAGCAGCACCACCCTCGGGGTCTTCAATGAAAAACTGTTTTTT
CASSTTLGVFNEKLFF
>.|TRBV28|once|TRBJ1-2
TGTGCCAGCAGTTCCCCCCCGACAGGACCCTATGGCTACACCTTC
CASSSPPTGPYGYTF
>TRBD1|TRBV2|.|TRBJ2-6
TGTGCCAGCAGTCAACAGGGGGTCGGGGCCAACGTCCTGACTTTC
CASSQQGVGANVLTF
>.|TRBV11-3|once|TRBJ2-3
TGTGCCAGCAGCTTAAGACTCCGGACAGAGGACTTCACAGATACGCAGTATTTT
CASSLRLRTEDFTDTQYF
>TRBD1|TRBV7-6|few|TRBJ2-7
TGTGCCAGCAGCTTATTTGGACAGGGCCCCTACGAGCAGTACTTC
CASSLFGQGPYEQYF
>.|TRBV28|.|TRBJ1-1
TGTGCCAGCAGTTTGGGTGAACAGGGGAACACTGAAGCTTTCTTT
CASSLGEQGNTEAFF
>.|TRBV7-8|.|TRBJ2-3
TGTGCCAGCAGCTCCATGAGGGGGGGAGGCACAGATACGCAGTATTTT
CASSSMRGGGTDTQYF
>.|TRBV30|.|TRBJ1-2
TGTGCCTGGAGTTCCGGGATGGGTGGCTACACCTTC
CAWSSGMGGYTF
>.|TRBV6-1|.|TRBJ2-2
TGTGCCAGCAGTGAACAACCAGGGCTTGGCACCGGGGAGCTGTTTTTT
CASSEQPGLGTGELFF
>TRBD2|TRBV24-1|once|TRBJ2-1
TGTGCCACCGGCCGGGGGGAGACTAGCTCCTACAATGAGCAGTTCTTC
CATGRGETSSYNEQFF
>.|TRBV15|few|TRBJ1-1
TGTGCCACCAGCAGAGATCGGGACACTGAAGCTTTCTTT
CATSRDRDTEAFF
>.|TRBV10-1|.|TRBJ1-2
TGCGCCAGCAGTCTAGGACAAGACTATGGCTACACCTTC
CASSLGQDYGYTF
>TRBD2|TRBV27|.|TRBJ2-7
TGTGCCAGCAGTCCCTTGGGACTAGCGGGAGTGAATGAGAACGAGCAGTACTTC
CASSPLGLAGVNENEQYF
>TRBD1|TRBV12-3/TRBV12-4|.|TRBJ1-3
TGTGCCAGCAGCCTAGGACAGGGTGGCGGTTTT
CASSLGQGGGF
>TRBD1|TRBV4-1|.|TRBJ2-7
TGCGCCAGCAGCCAAGAGCCCGGGACAGTAACTTACGAGCAGTACTTC
CASSQEPGTVTYEQYF
>TRBD1|TRBV7-3|.|TRBJ2-5
TGTGCCAGCAGTCGCGATAGTGGGACAGGGGGACGGGAGACCCAGTACTTC
CASSRDSGTGGRETQYF
>.|TRBV9|.|TRBJ2-3
TGTGCCAGCAGCGTAGGGACGGGGAGCACAGATACGCAGTATTTT
CASSVGTGSTDTQYF
>.|TRBV15|.|TRBJ2-2
TGTGCCACCAGCAGGCCAGGGACTTTGAACACCGGGGAGCTGTTTTTT
CATSRPGTLNTGELFF
>TRBD1|TRBV6-5|.|TRBJ1-2
TGTGCCAGCAGACCTACAGGGGGCGCCCATGGCTACACCTTC
CASRPTGGAHGYTF
>.|TRBV6-2/TRBV6-3|.|TRBJ2-2
TGTGCCAGCAGTTACTTGGACTCAGGGGAGCTGTTTTTT
CASSYLDSGELFF
>.|TRBV5-1|few|TRBJ2-5
TGCGCCAGCAGCCTGGAGGGGATAGGCGGTTCGGAGACCCAGTACTTC
CASSLEGIGGSETQYF
>TRBD1|TRBV28|.|TRBJ1-5
TGTGCCAGCAGTTCGGGACAGGGAGATCAGCCCCAGCATTTT
CASSSGQGDQPQHF
>.|TRBV7-9|.|TRBJ1-4
TGTGCCAGCAGCGGGTCGCGACAGGAGAAAAAACTGTTTTTT
CASSGSRQEKKLFF
>TRBD1|TRBV28|.|TRBJ1-2
TGTGCCAGCAGCCTAACCGGGACAGGGGGGGGATATGGCTACACCTTC
CASSLTGTGGGYGYTF
>TRBD2|TRBV6-4|.|TRBJ2-3
TGTGCCAGCAGTTATAGCGGGGGCACAGATACGCAGTATTTT
CASSYSGGTDTQYF
>.|TRBV18|.|TRBJ1-2
TGTGCCAGCTCGGGAGCGGACGGGGGTTATGGCTACACCTTC
CASSGADGGYGYTF
>TRBD2|TRBV11-3|.|TRBJ2-1
TGTGCCAGCAGCCTAACCGGGGGGGATGAGCAGTTCTTC
CASSLTGGDEQFF
>TRBD1|TRBV18|.|TRBJ1-5
TGTGCCAGCTCACTCGGACAGGGGCATCAGCCCCAGCATTTT
CASSLGQGHQPQHF